This T cell receptor (beta chain) is from a study of blood T cell repertoires in COVID-19. Study in general: Samples representing acute and convalescent COVID-19 were sourced from the United States, Italy and Spain.

The table came from immunoSEQ multiplex PCR; TCRdb's copy has only in-frame clones and leaves some out. The sample includes some 250,000 clones, around four fifths of them seen just once. The V gene end was trimmed by 5 bases and the J gene end by 3 bases; junction bases not matched to a gene: 13. In germline, CDR1 is LGHDT, CDR2 YNNKEL (reference sequence). The CDR3 spans 17 residues. This clone has just one count. The sequencing input was peripheral blood. This receptor was taken from a man older than 75 with acute or convalescent COVID-19. The genes are TRBV3-1 (or the pseudogene TRBV3-2) and TRBJ2-5; 9 nucleotides line up with TRBD2. The CDR3 is CASSSRYGSGGKETQYF. The DNA of the CDR3 is TGTGCCAGCAGCTCTCGTTACGGTAGCGGGGGTAAAGAGACCCAGTACTTC.